This T cell receptor beta chain was retrieved from a study of blood T cell repertoires in COVID-19. The table came from immunoSEQ multiplex PCR; TCRdb's copy has only in-frame clones and leaves some out. The table has about 97,000 clones, about nine tenths seen once; the top ten hold about 1.7%. The sequence was collected from a man aged 60-69 years with acute or convalescent COVID-19. The sequencing input was peripheral blood.

For the CDR3, the DNA is TGCGCCAGCACCGGGACTAGCGGGAGCAACACCGGGGAGCTGTTTTTT. Its protein is CASTGTSGSNTGELFF. V is TRBV5-1 and J is TRBJ2-2, with 14 bases fitting TRBD2. The length of the CDR3 is 16 residues. The trim removed 6 bases at V and 2 bases at J, leaving 3 bases unmatched. Germline CDR1 and CDR2: SGHRS and YFSETQ.